These 3 T cell receptor beta chains were sequenced from one sample in a study of T cells in Graves' hyperthyroidism and ophthalmopathy. It was RNA transcripts that yielded the amplified TCR beta CDR3 regions. The HTBI primer set drove a first-round RT-PCR of the TCR CDR3. TCRdb recomputed calls from the multiplex PCR reads with MiXCR, one row per CDR3 protein. The data hold over 500,000 distinct CDR3 sequences, with about 16% observed a single time. Input material: blood. These receptor sequences come from a woman aged 25 to 39 with Graves' ophthalmopathy.

This rearrangement joins TRBV10-3 to TRBJ1-2, with 7 bases aligning to TRBD1. After removal of 8 bases from V and 4 bases from J, the junction contained 16 bases not matched to a gene. The CDR3 has 16 residues. Germline CDR1 is ENHRY and CDR2 is SYGVKD. CDR3 DNA: TGTGCCATCTCATTCAGAGATGTACAGGGGATCTATGGCTACACCTTC. As protein: CAISFRDVQGIYGYTF.

This clonotype has at least ten counts. The V gene is TRBV28, the J gene TRBJ1-5; no clear D gene. From germline, CDR1 is MDHEN and CDR2 SYDVKM. The CDR3 length is 12 residues. V gave up 6 bases and J gave up 0 bases, with 3 bases separating them. The CDR3 DNA reads TGTGCCAGCAGGGGTAGCAATCAGCCCCAGCATTTT. The encoded protein is CASRGSNQPQHF.

This clonotype was seen repeatedly, ten times or more. The chain couples TRBV6-2 or TRBV6-3 to TRBJ1-1; 7 positions agree with TRBD1. Germline lookup yields CDR1 MNHEY and CDR2 SVGEGT. CDR3 length equals 14 residues. V shed 5 bases, J shed 4 bases, and the junction held 7 bases outside the gene matches. Written as DNA, the CDR3 is TGTGCCAGCAGTAGGGTACAGGGGACCACTGAAGCTTTCTTT. Translation gives CASSRVQGTTEAFF.